This record covers a single T cell receptor beta chain. The entry originates in a study of blood T cell repertoires in COVID-19. The data were produced by immunoSEQ multiplex PCR, yet TCRdb's version contains in-frame clones alone and is incomplete. This sample has 300,000 to 350,000 clones; 80% to 95% occur once, and the top ten carry under 7%. Germline V gene data show CDR1 as SNHLY and CDR2 as FYNNEI. V lost 4 bases, J lost 6 bases, and 15 bases lay in between. There are 15 residues in the CDR3. The sample taken for sequencing was peripheral blood. This receptor was identified in a woman between 25 and 40 years old with COVID-19, enrolled during active disease. The rearrangement links TRBV2 to TRBJ2-2, with D perhaps matching TRBD2 (6 bases). CDR3 sequence reads: CASSAFGTPPGELFF. The CDR3 bases are TGTGCCAGCAGTGCCTTCGGGACTCCCCCCGGGGAGCTGTTTTTT.